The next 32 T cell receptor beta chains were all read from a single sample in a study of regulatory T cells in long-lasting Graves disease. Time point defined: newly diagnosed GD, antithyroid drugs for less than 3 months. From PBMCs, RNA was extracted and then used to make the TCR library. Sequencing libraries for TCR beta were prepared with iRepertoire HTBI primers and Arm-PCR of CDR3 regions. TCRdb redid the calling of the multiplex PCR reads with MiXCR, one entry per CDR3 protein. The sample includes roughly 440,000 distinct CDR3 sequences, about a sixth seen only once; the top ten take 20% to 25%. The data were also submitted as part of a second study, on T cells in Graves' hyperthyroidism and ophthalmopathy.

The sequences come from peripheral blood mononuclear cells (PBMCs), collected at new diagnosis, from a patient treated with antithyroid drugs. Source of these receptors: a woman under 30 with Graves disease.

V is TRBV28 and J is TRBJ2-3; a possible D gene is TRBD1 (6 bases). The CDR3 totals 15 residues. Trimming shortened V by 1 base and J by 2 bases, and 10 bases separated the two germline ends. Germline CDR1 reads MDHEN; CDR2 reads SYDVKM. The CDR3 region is CASSLLQGPTDTQYF. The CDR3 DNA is TGTGCCAGCAGTTTATTACAGGGTCCCACAGATACGCAGTATTTT.

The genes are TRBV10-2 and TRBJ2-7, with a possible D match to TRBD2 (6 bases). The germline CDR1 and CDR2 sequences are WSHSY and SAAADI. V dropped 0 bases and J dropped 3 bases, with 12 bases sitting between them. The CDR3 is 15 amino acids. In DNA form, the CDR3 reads TGCGCCAGCAGTGAGTCGACTAGGTTTAACTACGAGCAGTACTTC. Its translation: CASSESTRFNYEQYF.

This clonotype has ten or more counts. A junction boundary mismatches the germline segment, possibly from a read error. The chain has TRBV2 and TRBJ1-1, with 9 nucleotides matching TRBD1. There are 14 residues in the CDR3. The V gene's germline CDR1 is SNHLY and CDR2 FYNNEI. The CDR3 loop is CASRDRVGNAEAFF. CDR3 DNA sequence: TGTGCCAGCCGGGACAGGGTGGGGAACGCTGAAGCTTTCTTT.

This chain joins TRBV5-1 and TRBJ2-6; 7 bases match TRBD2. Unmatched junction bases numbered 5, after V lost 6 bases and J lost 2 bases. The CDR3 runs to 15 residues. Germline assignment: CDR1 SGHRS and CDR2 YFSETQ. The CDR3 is CASTTGGTGANVLTF. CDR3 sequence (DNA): TGCGCCAGCACCACGGGGGGTACTGGGGCCAACGTCCTGACTTTC.

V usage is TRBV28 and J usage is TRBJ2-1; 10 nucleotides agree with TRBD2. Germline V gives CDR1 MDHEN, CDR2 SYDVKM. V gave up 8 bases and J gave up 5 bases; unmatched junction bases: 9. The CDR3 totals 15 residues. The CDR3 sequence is CASPKSGRADNEQFF. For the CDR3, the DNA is TGTGCCAGCCCAAAGAGCGGGAGGGCTGACAATGAGCAGTTCTTC.

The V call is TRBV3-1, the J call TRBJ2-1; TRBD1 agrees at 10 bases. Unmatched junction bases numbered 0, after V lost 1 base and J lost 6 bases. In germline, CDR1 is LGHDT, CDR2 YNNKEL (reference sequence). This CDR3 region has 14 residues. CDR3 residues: CASSQGDRGNEQFF. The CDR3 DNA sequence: TGTGCCAGCAGCCAAGGGGACAGGGGCAATGAGCAGTTCTTC.

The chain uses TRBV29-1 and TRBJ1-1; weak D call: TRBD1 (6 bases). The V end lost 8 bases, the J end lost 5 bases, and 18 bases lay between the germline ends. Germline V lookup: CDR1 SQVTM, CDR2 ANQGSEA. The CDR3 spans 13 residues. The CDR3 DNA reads TGCAGCTCTAAAGGCCCGAGGGGGACTGAAGCTTTCTTT. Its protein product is CSSKGPRGTEAFF.

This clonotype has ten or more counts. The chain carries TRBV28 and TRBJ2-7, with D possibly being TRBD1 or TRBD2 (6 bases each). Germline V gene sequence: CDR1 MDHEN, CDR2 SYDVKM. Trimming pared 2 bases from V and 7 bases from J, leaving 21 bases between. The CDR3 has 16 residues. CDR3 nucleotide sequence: TGTGCCAGCAGTTTACGATCTAATTGGGGGGCGCAGGAGCAGTACTTC. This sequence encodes CASSLRSNWGAQEQYF. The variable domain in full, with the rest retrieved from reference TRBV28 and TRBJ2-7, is DVKVTQSSRYLVKRTGEKVFLECVQDMDHENMFWYRQDPGLGLRLIYFSYDVKMKEKGDIPEGYSVSREKKERFSLILESASTNQTSMYLCASSLRSNWGAQEQYFGPGTRLTVT.

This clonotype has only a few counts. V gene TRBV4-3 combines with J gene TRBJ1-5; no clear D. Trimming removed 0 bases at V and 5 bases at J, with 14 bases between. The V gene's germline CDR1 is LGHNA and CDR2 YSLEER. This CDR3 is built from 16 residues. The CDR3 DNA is TGCGCCAGCAGCCAAGATCGGTTGGGCAGTTATCAGCCCCAGCATTTT. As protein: CASSQDRLGSYQPQHF.

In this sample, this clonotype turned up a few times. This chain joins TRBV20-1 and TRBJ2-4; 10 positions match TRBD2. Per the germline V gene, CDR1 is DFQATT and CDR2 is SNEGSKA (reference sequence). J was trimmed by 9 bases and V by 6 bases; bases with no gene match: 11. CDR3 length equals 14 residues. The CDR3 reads CSASALAGASIQYF. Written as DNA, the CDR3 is TGCAGTGCGAGCGCCCTAGCGGGAGCGAGCATTCAGTACTTC.

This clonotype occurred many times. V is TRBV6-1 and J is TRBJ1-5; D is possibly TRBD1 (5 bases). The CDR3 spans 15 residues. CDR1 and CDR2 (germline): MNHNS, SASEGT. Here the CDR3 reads CATRGGGGSNQPQHF. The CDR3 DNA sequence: TGTGCTACAAGAGGTGGGGGTGGGAGCAATCAGCCCCAGCATTTT.

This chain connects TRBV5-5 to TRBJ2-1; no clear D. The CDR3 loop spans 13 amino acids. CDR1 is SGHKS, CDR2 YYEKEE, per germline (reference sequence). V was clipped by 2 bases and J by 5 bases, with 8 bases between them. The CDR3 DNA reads TGTGCCAGCAGCTTCCTTGTCCACAATGAGCAGTTCTTC. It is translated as CASSFLVHNEQFF. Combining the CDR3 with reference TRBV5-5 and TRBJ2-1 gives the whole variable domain DAGVTQSPTHLIKTRGQQVTLRCSPISGHKSVSWYQQVLGQGPQFIFQYYEKEERGRGNFPDRFSARQFPNYSSELNVNALLLGDSALYLCASSFLVHNEQFFGPGTRLTVL.

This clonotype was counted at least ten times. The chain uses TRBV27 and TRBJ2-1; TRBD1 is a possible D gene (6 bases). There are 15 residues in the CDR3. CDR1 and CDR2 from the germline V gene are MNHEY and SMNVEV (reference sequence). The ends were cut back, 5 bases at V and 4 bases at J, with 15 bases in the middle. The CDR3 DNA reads TGTGCCAGCAGTCCGAGACAGGACCCATACAATGAGCAGTTCTTC. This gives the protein CASSPRQDPYNEQFF.

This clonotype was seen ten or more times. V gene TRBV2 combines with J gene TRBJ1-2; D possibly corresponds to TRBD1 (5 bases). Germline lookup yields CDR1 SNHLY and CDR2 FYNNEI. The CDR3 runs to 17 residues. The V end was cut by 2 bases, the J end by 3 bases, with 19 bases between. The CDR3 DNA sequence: TGTGCCAGCAGTGAAACTAGCGGCAGGGAAAGATACTATGGCTACACCTTC. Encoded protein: CASSETSGRERYYGYTF.

This CDR3 reads CASSQTAGFGYEQYF. The CDR3 coding sequence is TGTGCCAGCAGCCAAACGGCAGGGTTCGGATACGAGCAGTACTTC. This rearrangement joins TRBV14 to TRBJ2-7; tentative D call: TRBD1 (5 bases). V was shortened by 2 bases and J by 4 bases, with 15 bases between the two germline ends. The CDR3 is 15 amino acids. Germline CDR1 SGHDN, CDR2 FVKESK.

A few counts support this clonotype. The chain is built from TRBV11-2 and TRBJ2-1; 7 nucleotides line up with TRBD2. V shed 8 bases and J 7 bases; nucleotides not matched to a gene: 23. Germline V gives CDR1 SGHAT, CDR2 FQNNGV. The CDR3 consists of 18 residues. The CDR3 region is CASFTGGRTAGMDNEQFF. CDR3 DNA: TGTGCCAGCTTCACTGGAGGGAGAACAGCGGGGATGGATAATGAGCAGTTCTTC.

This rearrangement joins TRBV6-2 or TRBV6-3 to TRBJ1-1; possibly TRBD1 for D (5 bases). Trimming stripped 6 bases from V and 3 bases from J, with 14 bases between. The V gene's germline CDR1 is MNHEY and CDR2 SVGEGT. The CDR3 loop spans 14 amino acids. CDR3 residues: CASSLSRGYTEAFF. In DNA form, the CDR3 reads TGTGCCAGCAGCCTATCTAGGGGTTACACTGAAGCTTTCTTT.

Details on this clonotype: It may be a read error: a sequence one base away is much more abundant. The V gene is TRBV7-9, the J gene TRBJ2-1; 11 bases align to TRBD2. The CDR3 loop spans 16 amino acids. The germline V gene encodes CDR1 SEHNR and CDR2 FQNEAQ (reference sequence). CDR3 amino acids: CASSITSGRGYNEQLF. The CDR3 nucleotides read TGTGCCAGCAGCATAACTAGCGGGAGAGGCTACAATGAGCAGTTGTTC.

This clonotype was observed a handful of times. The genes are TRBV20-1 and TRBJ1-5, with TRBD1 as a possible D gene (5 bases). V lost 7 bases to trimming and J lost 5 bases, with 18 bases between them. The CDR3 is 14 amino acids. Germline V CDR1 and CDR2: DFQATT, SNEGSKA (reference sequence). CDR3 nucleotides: TGCAGTGGTCAAACCGGGGGGAGGTATCAGCCCCAGCATTTT. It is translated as CSGQTGGRYQPQHF.

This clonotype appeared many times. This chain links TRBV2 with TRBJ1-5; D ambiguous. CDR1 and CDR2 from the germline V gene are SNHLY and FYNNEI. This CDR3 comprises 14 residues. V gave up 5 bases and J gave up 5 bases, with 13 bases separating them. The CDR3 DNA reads TGTGCCAGCAGTTTTCACTCCCGGGATCAGCCCCAGCATTTT. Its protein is CASSFHSRDQPQHF.

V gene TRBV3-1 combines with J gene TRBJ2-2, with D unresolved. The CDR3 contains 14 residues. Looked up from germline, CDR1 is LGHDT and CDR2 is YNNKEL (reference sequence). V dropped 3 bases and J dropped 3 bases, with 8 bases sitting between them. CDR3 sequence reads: CASSHSPHTGELFF. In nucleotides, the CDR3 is TGTGCCAGCAGCCACTCACCCCACACCGGGGAGCTGTTTTTT. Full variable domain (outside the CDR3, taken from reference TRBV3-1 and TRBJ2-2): DTAVSQTPKYLVTQMGNDKSIKCEQNLGHDTMYWYKQDSKKFLKIMFSYNNKELIINETVPNRFSPKSPDKAHLNLHINSLELGDSAVYFCASSHSPHTGELFFGEGSRLTVL.

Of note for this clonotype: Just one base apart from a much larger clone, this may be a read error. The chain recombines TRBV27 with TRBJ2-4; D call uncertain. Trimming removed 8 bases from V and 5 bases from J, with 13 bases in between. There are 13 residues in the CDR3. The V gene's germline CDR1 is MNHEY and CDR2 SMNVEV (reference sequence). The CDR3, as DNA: TGTGCCAGCTTCCCGGACCACGAAAACATTCAGTACTTC. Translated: CASFPDHENIQYF.

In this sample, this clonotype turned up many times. CDR3 in DNA: TGTGCCGGGGGACTCGAGGGCTATGGCTACACCTTC. Residues: CAGGLEGYGYTF. The chain carries TRBV2 and TRBJ1-2, with D perhaps matching TRBD1 (5 bases). The CDR3 covers 12 residues. V shed 11 bases and J shed 4 bases, with 14 bases lying between them. Germline V CDR1 and CDR2: SNHLY, FYNNEI.

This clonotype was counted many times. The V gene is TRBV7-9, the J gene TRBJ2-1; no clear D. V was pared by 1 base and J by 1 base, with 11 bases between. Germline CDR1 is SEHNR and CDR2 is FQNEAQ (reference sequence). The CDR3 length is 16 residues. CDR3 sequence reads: CASSLVLSSSYNEQFF. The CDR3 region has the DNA TGTGCCAGCAGCTTAGTTTTGTCTTCTTCCTACAATGAGCAGTTCTTC.

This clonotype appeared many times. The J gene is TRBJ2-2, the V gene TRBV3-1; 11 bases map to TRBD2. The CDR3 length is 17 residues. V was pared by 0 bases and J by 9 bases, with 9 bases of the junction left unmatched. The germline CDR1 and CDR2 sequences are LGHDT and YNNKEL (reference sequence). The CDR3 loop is CASSQEASGRRWRELFF. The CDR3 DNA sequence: TGTGCCAGCAGCCAAGAGGCTAGCGGGAGGAGGTGGCGGGAGCTGTTTTTT.

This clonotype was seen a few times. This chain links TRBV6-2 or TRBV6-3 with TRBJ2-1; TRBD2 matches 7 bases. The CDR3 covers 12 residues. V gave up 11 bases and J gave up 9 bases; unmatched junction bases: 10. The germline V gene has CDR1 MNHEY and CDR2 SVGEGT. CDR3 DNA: TGTGCCGGGCGGACTAGTGGGATTGAGCAGTTCTTC. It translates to CAGRTSGIEQFF.

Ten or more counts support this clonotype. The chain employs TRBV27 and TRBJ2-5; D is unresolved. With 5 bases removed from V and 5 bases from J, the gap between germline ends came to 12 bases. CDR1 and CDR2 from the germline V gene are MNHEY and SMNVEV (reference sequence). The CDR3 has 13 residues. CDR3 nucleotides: TGTGCCAGCAGTCTCAGAGGATTGGAGACCCAGTACTTC. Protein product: CASSLRGLETQYF.

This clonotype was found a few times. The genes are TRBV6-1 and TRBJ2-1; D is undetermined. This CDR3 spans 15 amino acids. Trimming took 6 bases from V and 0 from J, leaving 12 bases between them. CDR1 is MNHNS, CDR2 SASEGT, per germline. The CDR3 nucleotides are TGTGCCAGCAGCCCCTCTTGGGACTCCTACAATGAGCAGTTCTTC. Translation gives CASSPSWDSYNEQFF.

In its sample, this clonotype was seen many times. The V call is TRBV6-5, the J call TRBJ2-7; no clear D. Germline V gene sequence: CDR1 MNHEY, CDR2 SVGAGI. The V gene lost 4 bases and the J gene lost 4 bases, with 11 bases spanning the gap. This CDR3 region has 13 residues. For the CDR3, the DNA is TGTGCCAGCAGTTGGTCTACGGCGTACGAGCAGTACTTC. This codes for CASSWSTAYEQYF.

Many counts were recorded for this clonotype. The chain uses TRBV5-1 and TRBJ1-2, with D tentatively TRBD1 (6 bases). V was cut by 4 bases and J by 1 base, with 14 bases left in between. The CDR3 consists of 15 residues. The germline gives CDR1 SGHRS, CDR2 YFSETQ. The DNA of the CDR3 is TGCGCCAGCAGCGATACAGGGTCCCTTAACTATGGCTACACCTTC. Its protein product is CASSDTGSLNYGYTF.

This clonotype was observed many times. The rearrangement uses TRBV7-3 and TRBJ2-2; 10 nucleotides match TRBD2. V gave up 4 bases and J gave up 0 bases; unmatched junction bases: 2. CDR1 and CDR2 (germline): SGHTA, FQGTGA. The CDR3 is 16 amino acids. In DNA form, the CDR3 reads TGTGCCAGCAGCTACGGACTAGCGGCGAACACCGGGGAGCTGTTTTTT. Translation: CASSYGLAANTGELFF.

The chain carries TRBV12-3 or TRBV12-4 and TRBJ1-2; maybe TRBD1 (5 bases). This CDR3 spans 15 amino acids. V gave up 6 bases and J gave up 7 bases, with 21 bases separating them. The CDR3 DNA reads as TGTGCCAGCAGCCCCATGGTGGGGGGTTTAGGTGGCTACACCTTC. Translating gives CASSPMVGGLGGYTF.